The subject of this entry is one TCR beta chain. Its specificity is unknown. The data are from a study of immune evolution from preneoplasia to lung adenocarcinoma. Study conclusions and caveats: Normal lung had highest clonality; later lesions appeared denser, more diverse.

Resections took place in Japan or China from about 2014 to 2018. The repertoire was sequenced with immunoSEQ multiplex PCR; TCRdb's copy has only in-frame clones and lacks some. The profile shows about 8,200 clones, roughly 73% of them singletons. The CDR3 is made up of 16 amino acids. Looked up from germline, CDR1 is SGDLS and CDR2 is YYNGEE. V gave up 2 bases and J gave up 8 bases, with 19 bases separating them. This sequence originates from a person aged 55-80 years with lung adenocarcinoma. The source material was FFPE adjacent normal lung tissue. The rearrangement joins TRBV9 to TRBJ1-4, with D maybe TRBD1 (6 bases). CDR3 region: CASSVGWTVGEEKLFF. The CDR3 bases are TGTGCCAGCAGCGTCGGCTGGACAGTGGGAGAGGAAAAACTGTTTTTT.